The rows below give T cell receptor beta chains drawn from one sample of a study of OX40 agonist ivuxolimab in advanced cancers. Only in-frame clones appear in the TCRdb table, and some are missing; sequencing was by immunoSEQ multiplex PCR. The sample lists tens of thousands of clones; roughly 78% were seen once. The source was CD4+ or CD8+ T cells sorted from blood, collected in a trial of the OX40 agonist ivuxolimab. The receptors come from an adult with an advanced solid tumor such as melanoma, head and neck, liver or kidney cancer. The CDR3 runs from the conserved cysteine through the conserved F or W. The D gene is left open where the match is weak. A clone size is listed for some rows: how often the clone was seen (once, few, many), or a class if it is expanded.

J gene | D gene | V gene | clone size | CDR3 DNA | CDR3 protein
TRBJ2-1 | TRBD2 | TRBV5-4 | NA | TGTGCCAGCACCTCCGGTAGGGCGACTAGCTTCCATGAGCAGTTCTTC | CASTSGRATSFHEQFF
TRBJ1-1 | NA | TRBV6-5 | NA | TGTGCCAGCAGTTACTCGGAGGAAGCTTTCTTT | CASSYSEEAFF
TRBJ1-1 | NA | TRBV28 | NA | TGTGCCAGCAGTTTAGGTAGTCAGGGGACGGAAGCTTTCTTT | CASSLGSQGTEAFF
TRBJ2-7 | TRBD2 | TRBV7-2 | NA | TGTGCCAGCAGCTTAACTGGGGGGGAGGCCTACGAGCAGTACTTC | CASSLTGGEAYEQYF
TRBJ2-1 | TRBD2 | TRBV5-1 | NA | TGCGCCAGCAGCTCGGGATCCCGACTAGCGGTCTACAATGAGCAGTTCTTC | CASSSGSRLAVYNEQFF
TRBJ2-5 | TRBD1 | TRBV19 | NA | TGTGCCAGTAGTATAGTGTACGAGACAGGGGCTGGCGAGACCCAGTACTTC | CASSIVYETGAGETQYF
TRBJ2-5 | NA | TRBV28 | NA | TGTGCCAGCACCCCCCCAGGGCAAGAGACCCAGTACTTC | CASTPPGQETQYF
TRBJ2-5 | TRBD2 | TRBV19 | once | TGTGCCAGTAGTACGGGACTAGCGGGAGAGACCCAGTACTTC | CASSTGLAGETQYF
TRBJ2-7 | NA | TRBV6-5 | NA | TGTGCCAGCAGTTACTCTTCAGGGCTCGAGCAGTACTTC | CASSYSSGLEQYF
TRBJ1-3 | NA | TRBV12-5 | NA | TGTGCTAGTGGTACTGGAAACACCATATATTTT | CASGTGNTIYF
TRBJ2-5 | NA | TRBV6-1 | NA | TGTGCCAGCAGTGAAGGCGAGACCCAGTACTTC | CASSEGETQYF
TRBJ1-2 | TRBD1 | TRBV29-1 | NA | TGCAGCGCCGGGACAGGGCGCTATGGCTACACCTTC | CSAGTGRYGYTF
TRBJ2-7 | TRBD1 | TRBV19 | NA | TGTGCCAGTAGTATTGGCGACAGGGTGGCCTACGAGCAGTACTTC | CASSIGDRVAYEQYF
TRBJ2-2 | TRBD2 | TRBV6-4 | NA | TGTGCCAGCAGTGACGCGGGAGAAACCGGGGAGCTGTTTTTT | CASSDAGETGELFF
TRBJ2-3 | TRBD2 | TRBV29-1 | NA | TGCAGCTTCAATGCGGGAGGCGCAGATACGCAGTATTTT | CSFNAGGADTQYF
TRBJ1-6 | TRBD1 | TRBV10-3 | NA | TGTGCCATCAGTGGACAGGGGGCAGATTCACCCCTCCACTTT | CAISGQGADSPLHF
TRBJ2-7 | NA | TRBV7-2 | NA | TGTGCCAGCAGCTTAAAAGGTGGAGAGCAGTACTTC | CASSLKGGEQYF
TRBJ2-1 | TRBD2 | TRBV4-3 | NA | TGCGCCAGCAGCCAAGATCCCCTCAGCGGGAGCTCCTACAATGAGCAGTTCTTC | CASSQDPLSGSSYNEQFF
TRBJ2-5 | NA | TRBV29-1 | NA | TGCAGCGTTGTAGGGGGGGAACAAGAGACCCAGTACTTC | CSVVGGEQETQYF
TRBJ2-7 | TRBD1 | TRBV7-2 | NA | TGTGCCAGCAGCGCCCGCCGGGACAGCCCCTACGAGCAGTACTTC | CASSARRDSPYEQYF
TRBJ2-5 | TRBD2 | TRBV28 | NA | TGTGCCAGCACCAGACTAGCGGGTAAAGAGACCCAGTACTTC | CASTRLAGKETQYF
TRBJ1-4 | NA | TRBV6-1 | once | TGTGCCAGCAGTGAACAACCCGACAGGCCAAATGAAAAACTGTTTTTT | CASSEQPDRPNEKLFF
TRBJ2-2 | NA | TRBV19 | once | TGTGCCAGTAGTTGGGACTTGAACACCGGGGAGCTGTTTTTT | CASSWDLNTGELFF
TRBJ1-6 | NA | TRBV14 | NA | TGTGCCAGCAGCCAACAGGGAAGCCCCTATAATTCACCCCTCCACTTT | CASSQQGSPYNSPLHF
TRBJ1-2 | NA | TRBV7-6 | NA | TGTGCCAGCAGCCCAAGCCCCTATGGCTACACCTTC | CASSPSPYGYTF
TRBJ1-1 | NA | TRBV5-1 | NA | TGCGCCAGCAGCTTGTTGAGAGCGAACACTGAAGCTTTCTTT | CASSLLRANTEAFF
TRBJ1-4 | NA | TRBV4-1 | NA | TGCGCCAGCAGCCAGGTCGACAGGAGTCCTAATGAAAAACTGTTTTTT | CASSQVDRSPNEKLFF
TRBJ1-2 | TRBD1 | TRBV5-1 | NA | TGCGCCAGCAGCCACGGACAGGGGGCTAACTATGGCTACACCTTC | CASSHGQGANYGYTF
TRBJ2-5 | TRBD2 | TRBV7-3 | NA | TGTGCCAGCAGCCCCGGGGGGGGTGAGGGGACCCAGTACTTC | CASSPGGGEGTQYF
TRBJ2-2 | NA | TRBV7-3 | NA | TGTGCCAGCAGCTTAGGAGGGTATGGGTCCGGGGAGCTGTTTTTT | CASSLGGYGSGELFF
TRBJ2-5 | TRBD2 | TRBV7-7 | NA | TGTGCTAGCAGCCCGAACCCAGCGGGGGGATTACAAGAGACCCAGTACTTC | CASSPNPAGGLQETQYF
TRBJ2-7 | TRBD1 | TRBV7-9 | NA | TGTGCCAGCAGCAAGACAGGGGGCACCCTCTCCTACGAGCAGTACTTC | CASSKTGGTLSYEQYF
TRBJ1-2 | NA | TRBV18 | NA | TGTGCCAGCTCACAAGGGCATAACTATGGCTACACCTTC | CASSQGHNYGYTF
TRBJ2-3 | NA | TRBV20-1 | once | TGCAGTGCATATACGCAGTATTTT | CSAYTQYF
TRBJ1-6 | NA | TRBV9 | NA | TGTGCCAGCAGCGTAGGAGGGATGGGAAATTCACCCCTCCACTTT | CASSVGGMGNSPLHF
TRBJ2-7 | TRBD1 | TRBV7-2 | NA | TGTGCCAGCAGCTCTCGGACAGGGGAGAACGAGCAGTACTTC | CASSSRTGENEQYF
TRBJ2-3 | TRBD2 | TRBV10-3 | NA | TGTGCCATCAGTGAGTCGATTAGCGGGAGGGGATTGGCCTTAGATACGCAGTATTTT | CAISESISGRGLALDTQYF
TRBJ1-4 | NA | TRBV29-1 | NA | TGCAGCGTCGTAGGGGGGACAACTAATGAAAAACTGTTTTTT | CSVVGGTTNEKLFF
TRBJ2-5 | TRBD1 | TRBV5-1 | NA | TGCGCCAGCAGCTTGGTTGGGACAGGGGGAGAGACCCAGTACTTC | CASSLVGTGGETQYF
TRBJ2-5 | NA | TRBV15 | NA | TGTGCCACCAGCAACCGACTAGTTCTGTACCAAGAGACCCAGTACTTC | CATSNRLVLYQETQYF
TRBJ2-1 | TRBD2 | TRBV14 | once | TGTGCCAGCAGCCAGACAAGCCGGGACTACTTGAATGAGCAGTTCTTC | CASSQTSRDYLNEQFF
TRBJ1-3 | NA | TRBV7-6 | NA | TGTGCCAGCAGCTTAGCTGGGGGCGGTGGAAACACCATATATTTT | CASSLAGGGGNTIYF
TRBJ2-6 | NA | TRBV28 | NA | TGTGCCAGCAGGGGGGACTCTGGGGCCAACGTCCTGACTTTC | CASRGDSGANVLTF
TRBJ1-2 | NA | TRBV7-2 | NA | TGTGCCAGCAGCTCCAGGACGGTTGACTACACCTTC | CASSSRTVDYTF
TRBJ1-2 | NA | TRBV5-6 | NA | TGTGCCAGCAGCTCGTTTGATAACTATGGCTACACCTTC | CASSSFDNYGYTF
TRBJ1-1 | TRBD1 | TRBV5-4 | few | TGTGCCAGCAGCTCCCAGGGGGCTAGAACGGACACTGAAGCTTTCTTT | CASSSQGARTDTEAFF
TRBJ1-5 | NA | TRBV6-1 | NA | TGTGCCAGCAGTGAAGCGCGGGCAGGCGGTCAGCCCCAGCATTTT | CASSEARAGGQPQHF
TRBJ1-2 | NA | TRBV27 | NA | TGTGCCAGCAGTGAAGGGACAACACAATATGGCTACACCTTC | CASSEGTTQYGYTF
TRBJ2-7 | NA | TRBV4-3 | NA | TGCGCCAGCAGCCAAGGGGCCAGCTACGAGCAGTACTTC | CASSQGASYEQYF
TRBJ2-2 | TRBD2 | TRBV9 | NA | TGTGCCAGCAGCCGTAGCGGGGGTAACACCGGGGAGCTGTTTTTT | CASSRSGGNTGELFF
TRBJ2-3 | NA | TRBV29-1 | few | TGCAGCGTTCCGGAATACCTGGGCCGGACAGATACGCAGTATTTT | CSVPEYLGRTDTQYF
TRBJ2-5 | NA | TRBV7-9 | NA | TGTGTCAGCATCCCCGGGGCCGGGGAGACCCAGTACTTC | CVSIPGAGETQYF